Given below is one TCR beta chain in context. This entry comes from a study of OX40 agonist ivuxolimab in advanced cancers. Overall study: The diagnoses of dose-escalation patients were hepatocellular carcinoma, melanoma, renal cell or head and neck cancer. Checkpoint inhibitors had been given previously to 35% to 50% of patients.

Patients with a history of autoimmune disease or on systemic immunosuppression were excluded. Blood sampling took place at baseline, cycle 4 day 1, and cycle 7 day 1. TCRdb keeps only in-frame clones here, not all; method: immunoSEQ multiplex PCR. Among 30,000 or so clones listed, under 85% were seen once. The germline gives CDR1 SGHDT, CDR2 YYEEEE. This CDR3 spans 16 amino acids. V lost 4 bases, J lost 5 bases, and 9 bases stayed unmatched. Sample: CD4+ or CD8+ T cells sorted from blood, taken in a trial of the OX40 agonist ivuxolimab. The clonotype comes from an adult with an advanced solid tumor such as melanoma, head and neck, liver or kidney cancer. The V and J genes are TRBV5-6 and TRBJ2-3; 11 nucleotides line up with TRBD1. DNA for the CDR3: TGTGCCAGCAGCGCCCGGACAGGGGGCGAGGGAGATACGCAGTATTTT. Translation: CASSARTGGEGDTQYF.